Below are 23 T cell receptor beta chains sequenced from a single sample in a study of graft-versus-host responses after intestinal transplantation. Their antigens remain unidentified. Only in-frame clones appear in the TCRdb table, and some are missing; sequencing was by immunoSEQ multiplex PCR. This table holds more than 95,000 clones, 93% found once. Material: unstimulated CD8+ T cells sorted from spleen or lymph node cells, obtained before intestinal transplant. The receptors derive from a human donor who received an intestinal transplant.

CDR3 bases: TGTGCCAGCAGAACCAGAGCAGGGTGGGATCAGCCCCAGCATTTT. Protein product: CASRTRAGWDQPQHF. This sequence joins TRBV2 and TRBJ1-5, with D perhaps matching TRBD1 (5 bases). This CDR3 has 15 amino acids. Germline CDR1 is SNHLY and CDR2 is FYNNEI. V was trimmed by 6 bases and J by 5 bases, leaving 17 bases between them.

The CDR3 here is CASSGRQENIQYF. CDR3 DNA sequence: TGTGCCAGCAGTGGACGACAAGAAAACATTCAGTACTTC. V usage is TRBV6-1 and J usage is TRBJ2-4, with D hard to call. The germline gives CDR1 MNHNS, CDR2 SASEGT. Trimming shortened V by 4 bases and J by 5 bases, and 9 bases separated the two germline ends. The CDR3 sequence is 13 residues long.

The chain combines TRBV15 with TRBJ1-1, with D unclear. This CDR3 has 17 residues. Germline V gene data show CDR1 as LNHNV and CDR2 as YYDKDF (reference sequence). V was clipped by 5 bases and J by 3 bases, with 22 bases between them. This chain's CDR3 is CATSSTSVPGGHTEAFF. The CDR3 DNA follows: TGTGCCACCAGCTCAACCAGTGTCCCCGGAGGGCACACTGAAGCTTTCTTT.

The chain joins TRBV9 to TRBJ2-2; 7 positions agree with TRBD2. The trim removed 4 bases at V and 4 bases at J, leaving 1 base unmatched. Germline V gene sequence: CDR1 SGDLS, CDR2 YYNGEE. CDR3 length: 13 amino acids. CDR3 sequence: CASSPGGTGELFF. The CDR3 coding sequence is TGTGCCAGCAGCCCGGGGGGCACCGGGGAGCTGTTTTTT.

This chain joins TRBV27 and TRBJ1-1; D gene uncertain. Germline V gene lookup returns CDR1 MNHEY and CDR2 SMNVEV (reference sequence). The length of the CDR3 is 13 residues. Trimming left V 3 bases short and J 3 bases short, with 8 bases between. The CDR3 DNA reads TGTGCCAGCAGTTTTACCGGAGACACTGAAGCTTTCTTT. It translates to CASSFTGDTEAFF.

The chain employs TRBV4-1 and TRBJ2-1; D call uncertain. The V and J ends lost 1 base and 5 bases respectively, with 9 bases between them. From germline, CDR1 is MGHRA and CDR2 YSYEKL. The CDR3 length is 14 residues. CDR3 sequence (DNA): TGCGCCAGCAGCCAAGTGGCTGCAAACAATGAGCAGTTCTTC. As protein: CASSQVAANNEQFF.

This chain uses TRBV6-5 with TRBJ2-7; 7 positions agree with TRBD1. This CDR3 is 15 amino acids long. Unmatched junction bases numbered 8, after V lost 2 bases and J lost 4 bases. Germline loops: CDR1 MNHEY, CDR2 SVGAGI. Here the CDR3 DNA reads TGTGCCAGCAGTTACGGAGAGGGGGCGAATTACGAGCAGTACTTC. Translation: CASSYGEGANYEQYF.

Points on this clone: This same CDR3 is encoded by further DNA sequences in the sample. The chain joins TRBV19 to TRBJ1-1; maybe TRBD1 (5 bases). From germline, CDR1 is LNHDA and CDR2 SQIVND (reference sequence). The ends were cut back, 0 bases at V and 5 bases at J, with 7 bases in the middle. CDR3 size: 13 residues. CDR3 sequence reads: CASSIDGGTEAFF. The CDR3 region has the DNA TGTGCCAGTAGTATAGATGGGGGTACTGAAGCTTTCTTT.

This clone was detected once. The chain employs TRBV6-1 and TRBJ2-7; D not certain. The V end lost 2 bases, the J end lost 6 bases, and 8 bases lay between the germline ends. CDR1 and CDR2 (germline): MNHNS, SASEGT. The CDR3 is 12 amino acids. The CDR3 loop reads CASSEYSLEQYF. Written as DNA, the CDR3 is TGTGCCAGCAGTGAATACAGCCTCGAGCAGTACTTC.

The rearrangement links TRBV4-1 to TRBJ2-1; D is ambiguous. Germline V lookup: CDR1 MGHRA, CDR2 YSYEKL. V was pared by 2 bases and J by 7 bases, with 9 bases between. The CDR3 sequence is 13 residues long. The CDR3 DNA sequence: TGCGCCAGCAGCCAAATTATGGGGAATGAGCAGTTCTTC. Residues: CASSQIMGNEQFF.

CDR3 amino acids: CASSVDRGGGYTF. The CDR3 DNA sequence: TGTGCCAGCAGTGTCGACAGGGGAGGTGGCTACACCTTC. J is TRBJ1-2 and V is TRBV27; 8 nucleotides match TRBD1. The CDR3 covers 13 residues. Germline V gene sequence: CDR1 MNHEY, CDR2 SMNVEV (reference sequence). With 5 bases clipped from V and 7 bases from J, the junction kept 6 bases outside the gene matches.

This chain connects TRBV7-9 to TRBJ2-5; tentatively, D is TRBD1 (7 bases). The CDR3 runs 16 residues. Deletions cut 5 bases from V and 5 bases from J, with 21 bases between. Germline V CDR1 and CDR2: SEHNR, FQNEAQ (reference sequence). Here the CDR3 reads CASSVRGEWLRETQYF. The CDR3 DNA reads as TGTGCCAGCAGCGTCAGGGGGGAGTGGTTACGGGAGACCCAGTACTTC.

The V gene is TRBV9, the J gene TRBJ2-2, with 10 bases that match TRBD1. The CDR3 runs 14 residues. Per the germline V gene, CDR1 is SGDLS and CDR2 is YYNGEE. V was pared by 5 bases and J by 8 bases, with 6 bases of the junction left unmatched. The CDR3 sequence is CASRRQGATGELFF. CDR3 nucleotide sequence: TGTGCCAGCAGACGACAGGGGGCGACTGGGGAGCTGTTTTTT.

The chain recombines TRBV27 with TRBJ1-5; TRBD1 is a possible D gene (5 bases). This CDR3 spans 13 amino acids. Germline V gene sequence: CDR1 MNHEY, CDR2 SMNVEV (reference sequence). The CDR3 DNA reads TGTGCTAGCGGGGGGGGGAAAAATCAGCCCCAGCATTTT. Amino acid sequence: CASGGGKNQPQHF.

V gene TRBV19 combines with J gene TRBJ1-1; D call uncertain. Germline CDR1 reads LNHDA; CDR2 reads SQIVND (reference sequence). The CDR3 covers 14 residues. V was cut by 4 bases and J by 1 base, with 10 bases left in between. The CDR3 reads CASSTPPRNTEAFF. The DNA of the CDR3 is TGTGCCAGTAGTACCCCGCCTCGGAACACTGAAGCTTTCTTT.

The chain combines TRBV27 with TRBJ2-2; D unresolved. The CDR3 has 14 amino acids. Germline CDR1 and CDR2: MNHEY and SMNVEV (reference sequence). Written as DNA, the CDR3 is TGTGTCACCCAAAGGACGGGGAACACCGGGGAGCTGTTTTTT. This encodes CVTQRTGNTGELFF.

The chain recombines TRBV7-8 with TRBJ2-3, with 7 bases fitting TRBD1. Germline lookup yields CDR1 SGHVS and CDR2 FQNEAQ. The CDR3 loop spans 15 amino acids. Trimming cost V 1 base and J 5 bases; bases outside gene matches: 6. This CDR3 is CASSLEDRLLDTQYF. CDR3 nucleotide sequence: TGTGCCAGCAGCTTAGAGGACAGGCTTCTAGATACGCAGTATTTT. Drawing the rest from reference TRBV7-8 and TRBJ2-3, the complete variable domain is GAGVSQSPRYKVAKRGQDVALRCDPISGHVSLFWYQQALGQGPEFLTYFQNEAQLDKSGLPSDRFFAERPEGSVSTLKIQRTQQEDSAVYLCASSLEDRLLDTQYFGPGTRLTVL.

The chain joins TRBV19 to TRBJ2-5; 8 nucleotides align to TRBD2. The CDR3 consists of 14 residues. The V and J ends lost 3 bases and 6 bases, in that order; junction bases with no gene match: 6. Germline V gives CDR1 LNHDA, CDR2 SQIVND (reference sequence). The CDR3 loop is CASSISGGDKTQYF. In DNA form, the CDR3 reads TGTGCCAGTAGTATTTCGGGGGGGGATAAGACCCAGTACTTC.

This chain joins TRBV4-1 and TRBJ2-5; weak D call: TRBD2 (6 bases). CDR1 and CDR2 from the germline V gene are MGHRA and YSYEKL. V lost 3 bases and J lost 5, with 13 bases in between. This CDR3 is 14 amino acids long. The CDR3 is CASSQARDWETQYF. The CDR3 region has the DNA TGCGCCAGCAGCCAGGCCCGGGACTGGGAGACCCAGTACTTC.

The V gene is TRBV10-2, the J gene TRBJ2-7, with 9 nucleotides matching TRBD2. This CDR3 region has 15 residues. CDR1 WSHSY and CDR2 SAAADI come from the germline V gene. Trimming at V came to 2 bases and at J to 3 bases, leaving 5 bases not matched to a gene. The CDR3 DNA sequence: TGCGCCAGCAGTGAGGATTGGCGGGGGGGCTACGAGCAGTACTTC. It is translated as CASSEDWRGGYEQYF.

A word on this clone: In the same sample, other DNA sequences code for this CDR3. The rearrangement uses TRBV9 and TRBJ1-1; no firm D call. From germline, CDR1 is SGDLS and CDR2 YYNGEE. V lost 0 bases and J lost 0, with 3 bases in between. The CDR3 runs to 13 residues. The CDR3 nucleotides are TGTGCCAGCAGCGTAGTAGTGAACACTGAAGCTTTCTTT. Translation: CASSVVVNTEAFF.

The V call is TRBV5-6, the J call TRBJ1-6; D remains ambiguous. The ends were cut back, 0 bases at V and 5 bases at J, with 15 bases in the middle. Germline V gene lookup returns CDR1 SGHDT and CDR2 YYEEEE. The CDR3 sequence is 17 residues long. This CDR3 is CASSLAFETRNNSPLHF. DNA of the CDR3: TGTGCCAGCAGCTTGGCCTTTGAGACAAGGAATAATTCACCCCTCCACTTT. Combining the CDR3 with reference TRBV5-6 and TRBJ1-6 gives the whole variable domain DAGVTQSPTHLIKTRGQQVTLRCSPKSGHDTVSWYQQALGQGPQFIFQYYEEEERQRGNFPDRFSGHQFPNYSSELNVNALLLGDSALYLCASSLAFETRNNSPLHFGNGTRLTVT.

The genes are TRBV9 and TRBJ2-3; unclear D gene. V was shortened by 6 bases and J by 0 bases, with 14 bases between the two germline ends. CDR3 length: 15 residues. CDR1 is SGDLS and CDR2 is YYNGEE in the germline V gene. The CDR3 DNA is TGTGCCAGCACCCATGGAATTGCTAGCACAGATACGCAGTATTTT. Translated: CASTHGIASTDTQYF.